This record covers a single T cell receptor beta chain. Its specificity is unknown. Use of 60 Vbeta and 13 Jbeta primers characterized the PCR. The table came from immunoSEQ multiplex PCR; TCRdb's copy has only in-frame clones and leaves some out. Among fewer than 200,000 clones listed, around 80% were seen once. From germline, CDR1 is MDHEN and CDR2 SYDVKM. Trimming at V came to 3 bases and at J to 9 bases, leaving 2 bases not matched to a gene. CDR3 length: 12 residues. This specimen comes from a study of cytomegalovirus exposure and HLA in healthy donors. Study-wide results and limits: In vitro testing confirmed three CMV-associated chains as specific for CMV antigens.

The sequence came from a girl aged 5-17 years in good health and CMV-seropositive. The chain combines TRBV28 with TRBJ2-5; TRBD1 agrees at 9 bases. The source material was PBMCs. The CDR3 loop is CASSFRTGAQYF. In DNA, the CDR3 is TGTGCCAGCAGTTTTCGGACAGGGGCCCAGTACTTC.